These 16 T cell receptor beta chains share one sample of origin, sequenced in a study of CXCR4 blockade with PD-1 therapy in pancreatic cancer (dated by TCRdb to the late 2010s). The library was produced with the immunoSEQ multiplex PCR assay. The table comes from immuneACCESS by way of TCRdb, which keeps in-frame sequences with V and J called. Part of the clones is missing from these tables; in studies checked, under half for an unresolved V gene and the rest for unknown reasons. The sample profile shows about 17,000 clones; approximately 72% of them were found once. The leading ten clones occupy more than 4.5% of the sample. Material for sequencing was tumor tissue. The receptors were sampled from a human donor with pancreatic ductal adenocarcinoma.

This clone was found a few times. The CDR3 DNA is TGTGCCAGTAGTCTAACTAGCCAGAATGAGCAGTTCTTC. Residues: CASSLTSQNEQFF. V gene TRBV19 combines with J gene TRBJ2-1; weak D call: TRBD2 (6 bases). Trimming left V 5 bases short and J 7 bases short, with 12 bases between. The germline V gene encodes CDR1 LNHDA and CDR2 SQIVND (reference sequence). The CDR3 extends over 13 amino acids.

The chain joins TRBV19 to TRBJ2-1, with 9 positions matching TRBD1. CDR1 LNHDA and CDR2 SQIVND come from the germline V gene (reference sequence). The CDR3 spans 14 residues. The ends lost 5 bases at V and 7 bases at J; junction bases unmatched: 6. The CDR3 nucleotides are TGTGCCAGTAGTCGGGACAGGGTAGGGAATGAGCAGTTCTTC. It specifies CASSRDRVGNEQFF.

DNA of the CDR3: TGCGCCACCAGGGGGAGTACAAGGTACGAGCAGTACTTC. Translation gives CATRGSTRYEQYF. V and J are TRBV10-1 and TRBJ2-7; 7 nucleotides agree with TRBD1. This CDR3 comprises 13 residues. Germline CDR1 WNHNN, CDR2 SYGVQD (reference sequence). The V segment lost 10 bases and the J segment 4 bases; nucleotides outside the gene matches: 10.

The rearrangement links TRBV19 to TRBJ2-2; the D gene is possibly TRBD1 (6 bases). V lost 10 bases to trimming and J lost 0 bases, with 12 bases between them. Germline assignment: CDR1 LNHDA and CDR2 SQIVND (reference sequence). The CDR3 sequence is 14 residues long. The CDR3 sequence is CATSGTTNTGELFF. CDR3 sequence (DNA): TGTGCCACTTCCGGGACAACGAACACCGGGGAGCTGTTTTTT.

This chain joins TRBV28 and TRBJ2-2, with 10 bases identical to TRBD2. V was pared by 7 bases and J by 6 bases, with 8 bases of the junction left unmatched. Per the germline V gene, CDR1 is MDHEN and CDR2 is SYDVKM. The CDR3 runs 15 residues. This CDR3 reads CASTMGLASSGELFF. For the CDR3, the DNA is TGTGCCAGCACCATGGGACTAGCGTCGTCCGGGGAGCTGTTTTTT.

The chain recombines TRBV28 with TRBJ2-3; TRBD2 matches at 7 bases. The germline V gene has CDR1 MDHEN and CDR2 SYDVKM. The V and J ends lost 2 bases and 6 bases, in that order; junction bases with no gene match: 8. The CDR3 has 15 residues. CDR3 amino acids: CASSLGGSSWDTQYF. In DNA form, the CDR3 reads TGTGCCAGCAGTTTAGGCGGGAGTTCTTGGGATACGCAGTATTTT.

In this sample, this clone turned up a few times. The chain carries TRBV4-1 and TRBJ2-1; 8 positions agree with TRBD2. Germline trimming cut 0 bases from V and 5 bases from J; bases unmatched to any gene: 6. Germline V gene sequence: CDR1 MGHRA, CDR2 YSYEKL. The CDR3 loop spans 16 amino acids. The CDR3 region has the DNA TGCGCCAGCAGCCAAGATCCCAGCGGGAGTCACAATGAGCAGTTCTTC. Translation gives CASSQDPSGSHNEQFF.

With respect to this clone: The same CDR3 also results from other DNA sequences found in this sample. The chain is built from TRBV18 and TRBJ2-3; D not certain. CDR1 and CDR2 (germline): KGHSH, LQKENI. CDR3 size: 12 residues. V gave up 6 bases and J gave up 0 bases, with 4 bases separating them. This chain's CDR3 is CASSPSTDTQYF. The CDR3 coding sequence is TGTGCCAGCTCCCCTAGCACAGATACGCAGTATTTT. The whole variable domain, remainder taken from reference TRBV18 and TRBJ2-3, is NAGVMQNPRHLVRRRGQEARLRCSPMKGHSHVYWYRQLPEEGLKFMVYLQKENIIDESGMPKERFSAEFPKEGPSILRIQQVVRGDSAAYFCASSPSTDTQYFGPGTRLTVL.

The chain joins TRBV29-1 to TRBJ1-2; TRBD1 matches at 9 bases. V shed 0 bases, J shed 7 bases, and the junction held 6 bases outside the gene matches. CDR1 and CDR2 from the germline V gene are SQVTM and ANQGSEA. This CDR3 comprises 14 residues. The CDR3 sequence: CSVEDHGTGSGYTF. The CDR3 region has the DNA TGCAGCGTTGAAGATCATGGGACAGGGTCTGGCTACACCTTC.

The chain joins TRBV14 to TRBJ2-2; D gene ambiguous. Germline V CDR1 and CDR2: SGHDN, FVKESK. V was clipped by 1 base and J by 1 base, with 10 bases between them. The CDR3 is 16 residues long. CDR3 nucleotide sequence: TGTGCCAGCAGCCAAGGCCAGCCAAAGAACACCGGGGAGCTGTTTTTT. It codes for CASSQGQPKNTGELFF.

The sample holds one count of this clone. The chain uses TRBV18 and TRBJ1-5, with 8 positions matching TRBD1. Trimming removed 2 bases from V and 6 bases from J; junction bases left unmatched: 6. The CDR3 loop spans 15 amino acids. Germline lookup yields CDR1 KGHSH and CDR2 LQKENI. The CDR3 DNA follows: TGTGCCAGCTCACCAGACAGGGGAACGAGTCAGCCCCAGCATTTT. Its protein is CASSPDRGTSQPQHF.

The V call is TRBV9, the J call TRBJ1-6; D gene uncertain. In germline, CDR1 is SGDLS, CDR2 YYNGEE. The CDR3 contains 14 residues. The V and J ends lost 0 bases and 11 bases respectively, with 12 bases between them. The CDR3: CASSVGGQEAPLHF. The CDR3 nucleotides read TGTGCCAGCAGCGTAGGAGGGCAGGAGGCACCCCTCCACTTT.

This chain uses TRBV29-1 with TRBJ1-2; D gene unclear. The CDR3 has 12 amino acids. Trimming took off 6 bases at V and 3 bases at J, with 11 bases between the two ends. Per the germline V gene, CDR1 is SQVTM and CDR2 is ANQGSEA. This CDR3 reads CSVLPRDYGYTF. In DNA form, the CDR3 reads TGCAGCGTCCTACCACGGGACTATGGCTACACCTTC.

This chain connects TRBV19 to TRBJ2-1; a weak D match, TRBD2 (6 bases). V was cut by 7 bases and J by 5 bases, with 15 bases left in between. The CDR3 spans 14 residues. CDR1 and CDR2 from the germline V gene are LNHDA and SQIVND (reference sequence). DNA of the CDR3: TGTGCCAGTACTGGGGGGAGAAGGGACAATGAGCAGTTCTTC. Translating it yields CASTGGRRDNEQFF.

This chain connects TRBV29-1 to TRBJ2-2, with D unresolved. The V end was cut by 7 bases, the J end by 2 bases, with 8 bases between. CDR1 is SQVTM, CDR2 ANQGSEA, per germline. CDR3 length: 12 amino acids. CDR3 coding DNA: TGCAGCGGTCTTCATAACACCGGGGAGCTGTTTTTT. As protein: CSGLHNTGELFF.

The CDR3 is CASRGTGNNEQFF. CDR3 DNA sequence: TGTGCCAGCAGGGGGACAGGGAACAATGAGCAGTTCTTC. The chain employs TRBV28 and TRBJ2-1; TRBD1 matches at 9 bases. The CDR3 extends over 13 amino acids. Losses at the gene ends were 6 bases for V and 5 bases for J; bases not matched to a gene: 2. Germline V gene lookup returns CDR1 MDHEN and CDR2 SYDVKM.